Presented here are 22 T cell receptor beta chains from one specimen sequenced in a study of cytomegalovirus exposure and HLA in healthy donors. Libraries were prepared by immunoSEQ multiplex PCR; TCRdb keeps only in-frame clonotypes and omits some of them. The sample lists roughly 79,000 clones; 90% to 95% were seen once. Sequenced input: PBMCs. These receptor sequences come from a man aged 18 to 30 in good health and CMV-seronegative.

The chain is built from TRBV10-2 and TRBJ2-7, with 7 bases matching TRBD1. The CDR3 runs 15 residues. Germline CDR1 WSHSY, CDR2 SAAADI. The V segment lost 0 bases and the J segment 4 bases; nucleotides outside the gene matches: 6. CDR3 DNA: TGCGCCAGCAGTGAGTCTAACAGGGGTTCGTACGAGCAGTACTTC. Its protein is CASSESNRGSYEQYF.

The chain employs TRBV6-5 and TRBJ1-2; 8 nucleotides match TRBD1. The V and J ends lost 5 bases and 2 bases, in that order; junction bases with no gene match: 7. This CDR3 spans 15 amino acids. CDR1 and CDR2 from the germline V gene are MNHEY and SVGAGI. The CDR3 here is CASSVTGTGNYGYTF. The CDR3 DNA follows: TGTGCCAGCAGTGTAACCGGGACAGGAAACTATGGCTACACCTTC.

The CDR3: CASEASYNEQFF. The CDR3 DNA sequence: TGTGCCAGCGAGGCGTCCTACAATGAGCAGTTCTTC. This chain links TRBV7-9 with TRBJ2-1, with D unresolved. Germline-derived CDR1 and CDR2 are SEHNR and FQNEAQ (reference sequence). The CDR3 runs to 12 residues. Trimming cost V 8 bases and J 1 base, with 6 bases left between them. Looking up the rest from reference TRBV7-9 and TRBJ2-1 gives the full variable domain: DTGVSQNPRHKITKRGQNVTFRCDPISEHNRLYWYRQTLGQGPEFLTYFQNEAQLEKSRLLSDRFSAERPKGSFSTLEIQRTEQGDSAMYLCASEASYNEQFFGPGTRLTVL.

This clone was counted a single time. The V call is TRBV19, the J call TRBJ1-5; 9 bases agree with TRBD1. This CDR3 spans 15 amino acids. Germline V gene data show CDR1 as LNHDA and CDR2 as SQIVND (reference sequence). After removal of 6 bases from V and 1 base from J, the junction contained 4 bases not matched to a gene. CDR3 nucleotide sequence: TGTGCCAGTAGGGGACAGGGTAGGAGCAATCAGCCCCAGCATTTT. This gives the protein CASRGQGRSNQPQHF.

V and J are TRBV6-5 and TRBJ1-1; D remains ambiguous. This CDR3 spans 15 amino acids. The germline CDR1 and CDR2 sequences are MNHEY and SVGAGI. V was trimmed by 3 bases and J by 0 bases, leaving 11 bases between them. Written as DNA, the CDR3 is TGTGCCAGCAGTTATCACGAGGCAGTGAACACTGAAGCTTTCTTT. Its protein product is CASSYHEAVNTEAFF.

The gene calls are TRBV5-1 and TRBJ2-3, with 10 bases identical to TRBD2. V lost 2 bases to trimming and J lost 2 bases; unmatched junction nucleotides: 2. The CDR3 sequence is 15 residues long. CDR1 and CDR2 (germline): SGHRS, YFSETQ. Here the CDR3 reads CASSLAGGPTDTQYF. In nucleotides, the CDR3 is TGCGCCAGCAGCTTAGCGGGAGGGCCCACAGATACGCAGTATTTT.

Note on this clone: Relative to the germline gene, one junction end is altered; a read error may explain this. This sample includes further DNA sequences coding for the same CDR3. The chain couples TRBV5-4 to TRBJ1-2; TRBD1 is a possible D gene (6 bases). Germline CDR1 and CDR2: SGHNT and YYREEE (reference sequence). CDR3 length: 15 residues. CDR3 nucleotide sequence: TGTGCTAGCAGCCCGTTTATAACAGGGCCCTATGGCTACACCTTC. As protein: CASSPFITGPYGYTF.

This clone was seen only a few times. The rearrangement joins TRBV2 to TRBJ2-2; D remains unclear. The CDR3 has 12 amino acids. The germline V gene encodes CDR1 SNHLY and CDR2 FYNNEI. V shed 6 bases and J shed 7 bases, with 9 bases lying between them. CDR3 residues: CASRPWSGELFF. For the CDR3, the DNA is TGTGCCAGCAGACCTTGGAGCGGGGAGCTGTTTTTT.

The J gene is TRBJ1-1, the V gene TRBV7-2, with D unresolved. The CDR3 extends over 15 amino acids. Germline loops: CDR1 SGHTA, CDR2 FQGNSA. Trimming stripped 0 bases from V and 8 bases from J, with 16 bases between. The CDR3 sequence is CASSLAKLSAGEAFF. The DNA for the CDR3 is TGTGCCAGCAGCTTAGCGAAGTTGTCGGCGGGGGAAGCTTTCTTT.

This chain joins TRBV30 and TRBJ1-5; no reliable D call. V shed 3 bases and J shed 0 bases, with 9 bases lying between them. This CDR3 is 14 amino acids long. Germline lookup yields CDR1 GTSNPN and CDR2 SVGIG (reference sequence). DNA for the CDR3: TGTGCCTGGAGCGCAACGGGTAGCAATCAGCCCCAGCATTTT. Translating it yields CAWSATGSNQPQHF.

Here the CDR3 reads CASSNGTGGVNTEAFF. The CDR3 DNA follows: TGCGCCAGCAGCAACGGGACAGGGGGCGTGAACACTGAAGCTTTCTTT. The rearrangement joins TRBV5-1 to TRBJ1-1; 12 nucleotides line up with TRBD1. Trimming took 4 bases from V and 0 from J; bases not matched to a gene: 4. Germline V lookup: CDR1 SGHRS, CDR2 YFSETQ. CDR3 length: 16 amino acids.

This chain connects TRBV4-1 to TRBJ1-5, with 7 bases aligning to TRBD1. The trim removed 3 bases at V and 9 bases at J, leaving 11 bases unmatched. The CDR3 spans 15 residues. CDR1 and CDR2 (germline): MGHRA, YSYEKL. CDR3 sequence reads: CASSHGGTGERPQHF. DNA of the CDR3: TGCGCCAGCAGCCATGGGGGTACAGGGGAACGGCCCCAGCATTTT.

The chain links TRBV7-2 to TRBJ2-3; D is unclear. Deletions cut 1 base from V and 2 bases from J, with 7 bases between. Germline CDR1 and CDR2: SGHTA and FQGNSA. This CDR3 spans 14 amino acids. CDR3: CASSLVSNTDTQYF. The CDR3 DNA is TGTGCCAGCAGCTTAGTCAGTAACACAGATACGCAGTATTTT.

J is TRBJ2-7 and V is TRBV7-2; 7 bases align to TRBD1. CDR1 SGHTA and CDR2 FQGNSA come from the germline V gene. V shed 2 bases and J 3 bases; nucleotides not matched to a gene: 7. The CDR3 runs to 15 residues. CDR3 in amino acids: CASSLFSSGGYEQYF. CDR3 bases: TGTGCCAGCAGCTTATTTTCGTCAGGGGGCTACGAGCAGTACTTC.

The J gene is TRBJ1-1, the V gene TRBV7-9, with D possibly TRBD1 on 6 matching bases. The germline V gene encodes CDR1 SEHNR and CDR2 FQNEAQ (reference sequence). This CDR3 is 12 amino acids long. Trimming pared 4 bases from V and 6 bases from J, leaving 9 bases between. In nucleotides, the CDR3 is TGTGCCAGCAGCTGGGGGCTGCCTGAAGCTTTCTTT. Protein sequence: CASSWGLPEAFF.

The rearrangement links TRBV4-1 to TRBJ2-5; a weak D match, TRBD2 (6 bases). Germline CDR1 MGHRA, CDR2 YSYEKL. This CDR3 is 13 amino acids long. Trimming stripped 2 bases from V and 4 bases from J, with 8 bases between. The CDR3 bases are TGCGCCAGCAGCCAATGGCGGGGAGAGACCCAGTACTTC. It translates to CASSQWRGETQYF.

V is TRBV5-6 and J is TRBJ1-1, with TRBD1 as a possible D gene (6 bases). Germline lookup yields CDR1 SGHDT and CDR2 YYEEEE. The V gene lost 0 bases and the J gene lost 0 bases, with 9 bases spanning the gap. The CDR3 extends over 15 amino acids. CDR3 amino acids: CASSLDRALNTEAFF. The CDR3 DNA is TGTGCCAGCAGCTTGGACAGGGCACTGAACACTGAAGCTTTCTTT.

The CDR3 spells CASSLLGGGFNYEQYF. CDR3 nucleotides: TGTGCCAGCAGTTTATTGGGGGGGGGTTTTAACTACGAGCAGTACTTC. V gene TRBV27 combines with J gene TRBJ2-7; 7 nucleotides align to TRBD2. The junction had 9 bases not matched to a gene; V was cut back by 1 base and J by 3 bases. Germline V lookup: CDR1 MNHEY, CDR2 SMNVEV (reference sequence). This CDR3 has 16 residues.

This rearrangement joins TRBV30 to TRBJ2-7; tentative D call: TRBD2 (6 bases). The CDR3 has 14 residues. Germline CDR1 GTSNPN, CDR2 SVGIG (reference sequence). With 4 bases removed from V and 2 bases from J, the gap between germline ends came to 15 bases. CDR3 amino acids: CAWNREAGAYEQYF. The CDR3 DNA follows: TGTGCCTGGAATAGGGAGGCCGGCGCCTACGAGCAGTACTTC.

The rearrangement links TRBV11-3 to TRBJ2-7; a possible D gene is TRBD1 (6 bases). The length of the CDR3 is 14 residues. CDR1 is SGHNT, CDR2 YENEEA, per germline. Trimming took 0 bases from V and 3 from J, leaving 9 bases between them. In DNA, the CDR3 is TGTGCCAGCAGCTTAGAAGGCAGGGGCTACGAGCAGTACTTC. Translation: CASSLEGRGYEQYF.

V and J are TRBV10-3 and TRBJ2-7; 8 bases agree with TRBD1. Looked up from germline, CDR1 is ENHRY and CDR2 is SYGVKD. The CDR3 length is 13 residues. Trimming removed 5 bases from V and 1 base from J; junction bases left unmatched: 1. The CDR3 loop is CAISNRGSYEQYF. DNA for the CDR3: TGTGCCATCAGTAACAGGGGGTCCTACGAGCAGTACTTC.

This chain uses TRBV5-1 with TRBJ1-6; D may be TRBD1 (5 bases). Germline V gives CDR1 SGHRS, CDR2 YFSETQ. This CDR3 spans 15 amino acids. Deletions cut 0 bases from V and 6 bases from J, with 10 bases between. CDR3 residues: CASSLELTANSPLHF. The CDR3 DNA sequence: TGCGCCAGCAGCTTGGAATTGACAGCTAATTCACCCCTCCACTTT.